A selection of T cell receptor beta chains follows, all from one sample in a study of OX40 agonist ivuxolimab in advanced cancers. Sequencing was performed with immunoSEQ multiplex PCR; in TCRdb, only in-frame clones are kept and a portion is missing. The data hold about 63,000 clones, with 85% to 90% observed a single time. The material sequenced was CD4+ or CD8+ T cells sorted from blood, taken in a trial of the OX40 agonist ivuxolimab. These receptors came from an adult with an advanced solid tumor such as melanoma, head and neck, liver or kidney cancer. Each CDR3 is given with its conserved first and last residue. Each record gives: clone size, V gene, J gene, CDR3 length, D gene, CDR3 DNA, CDR3 protein. The D gene is left open where the match is weak. Rows may omit the clone size; those that give it use once, few, many or a size class.

>NA|TRBV5-1|TRBJ1-1|16|NA
TGCGCCAGCAGTCGGGGGGCCCCGAGGTTGGGCACTGAAGCTTTCTTT
CASSRGAPRLGTEAFF
>NA|TRBV2|TRBJ1-1|12|NA
TGTGCCAGCAGACCGATGAACACTGAAGCTTTCTTT
CASRPMNTEAFF
>NA|TRBV6-1|TRBJ2-7|13|TRBD2
TGTGCCGTAGGGCGGGAGGGTTCCTACGAGCAGTACTTC
CAVGREGSYEQYF
>once|TRBV11-3|TRBJ2-6|19|NA
TGTGCCAGCAGCCCCACCTATCAGGAAACCGTGTCTGGGGCCAACGTCCTGACTTTC
CASSPTYQETVSGANVLTF
>NA|TRBV18|TRBJ2-1|14|TRBD2
TGTGCCAGCTCACAGGATAGCGGGGGTGCTGAGCAGTTCTTC
CASSQDSGGAEQFF
>few|TRBV15|TRBJ1-5|14|NA
TGTGCCACCAGCAGAGAAGGGGGGAATCAGCCCCAGCATTTT
CATSREGGNQPQHF
>NA|TRBV19|TRBJ2-3|14|TRBD2
TGTGCCAGTAGTATAGGGACTAGCAGAGATACGCAGTATTTT
CASSIGTSRDTQYF
>NA|TRBV7-8|TRBJ2-1|13|NA
TGTGCCAGCAGCTTAGTAATTGGCTATTCCCAGTTCTTC
CASSLVIGYSQFF
>NA|TRBV18|TRBJ1-4|13|NA
TGTGCCAGCTCACTGGAGTTTAATGAAAAACTGTTTTTT
CASSLEFNEKLFF
>NA|TRBV7-8|TRBJ1-2|15|NA
TGTGCCAGCAGCTTAAGGCAGGCGTCACGCTATGGCTACACCTTC
CASSLRQASRYGYTF
>NA|TRBV28|TRBJ1-5|16|NA
TGTGCCAGCAGTCTCCGCCAATTCCCAGGTAGTCAGCCCCAGCATTTT
CASSLRQFPGSQPQHF
>NA|TRBV10-1|TRBJ2-2|15|TRBD1
TGCGCCAGCAGCCGACAGGGGATGAGCACCGGGGAGCTGTTTTTT
CASSRQGMSTGELFF
>once|TRBV6-5|TRBJ1-3|16|NA
TGTGCCAGCAGTTACTCCGACAGACTCCCTGGAAACACCATATATTTT
CASSYSDRLPGNTIYF
>NA|TRBV7-2|TRBJ2-1|15|NA
TGTGCCAGCAGCTTAAGAGCAGGGACCTACAATGAGCAGTTCTTC
CASSLRAGTYNEQFF
>once|TRBV6-1|TRBJ1-1|15|TRBD1
TGTGCCAGCAGTGAGGGACAGCCCAAGAACACTGAAGCTTTCTTT
CASSEGQPKNTEAFF
>NA|TRBV6-1|TRBJ1-6|14|TRBD1
TGTGCCAGCAGACCGGGACAGGGGTATTCACCCCTCCACTTT
CASRPGQGYSPLHF
>NA|TRBV10-3|TRBJ1-3|18|NA
TGTGCCATCAGTGAGTCTCCCGGTCTCTTCGGCTCCGGAAACACCATATATTTT
CAISESPGLFGSGNTIYF
>NA|TRBV2|TRBJ2-3|12|NA
TGTGCCAGCAGTGACCTTACAGATACGCAGTATTTT
CASSDLTDTQYF
>NA|TRBV30|TRBJ2-2|14|NA
TGTGCCTGTCCCGGGACATTTAACACCGGGGAGCTGTTTTTT
CACPGTFNTGELFF
>NA|TRBV19|TRBJ1-5|15|NA
TGTGCCAGTAGTATTGGACAAAATAGCAATCAGCCCCAGCATTTT
CASSIGQNSNQPQHF
>NA|TRBV11-2|TRBJ2-2|17|TRBD2
TGTGCCAGCAGCCCTATCGGACTAGCGGGGTCCACCGGGGAGCTGTTTTTT
CASSPIGLAGSTGELFF
>few|TRBV10-1|TRBJ2-1|15|NA
TGCGCCAGCAGTGAGTCGGGCGGGGCCAGGGGTGAGCAGTTCTTC
CASSESGGARGEQFF
>NA|TRBV30|TRBJ2-1|15|TRBD1
TGTGCCTGGAGTCCCCTATCCGACAGGGTAAATGAGCAGTTCTTC
CAWSPLSDRVNEQFF
>NA|TRBV6-1|TRBJ1-2|14|NA
TGTGCCAGCAGTGTCAATCAGGGAGGTAGTGGCTACACCTTC
CASSVNQGGSGYTF
>NA|TRBV5-1|TRBJ2-3|17|TRBD2
TGCGCCAGCAGCCCCCGAGACAGCGGGAGGAAAACAGATACGCAGTATTTT
CASSPRDSGRKTDTQYF
>once|TRBV15|TRBJ1-5|16|NA
TGTGCCACCAGCAGAGTGGAAGGGTATGGCGATCAGCCCCAGCATTTT
CATSRVEGYGDQPQHF
>NA|TRBV6-5|TRBJ1-1|13|NA
TGTGCCAGCAGTTACCAGCCCGCCGGGGGAGCTTTCTTT
CASSYQPAGGAFF
>NA|TRBV28|TRBJ2-2|16|NA
TGTGCCAGCAGTTTGTTTCATGTTAGTGGGACCGGGGAGCTGTTTTTT
CASSLFHVSGTGELFF
>NA|TRBV6-5|TRBJ1-2|15|NA
TGTGCCAGCAGCAAAGACCCGGGCACACTAAGGGGCTACACCTTC
CASSKDPGTLRGYTF
>NA|TRBV19|TRBJ1-4|16|TRBD1
TGTGCCAGTAGCCCAGGGGGCGGTTCGATGCGAGAAAAACTGTTTTTT
CASSPGGGSMREKLFF
>few|TRBV10-1|TRBJ2-1|15|NA
TGCGCCAGCAGTGAATCAGGTGGGGGGATAGGTGAGCAGTTCTTC
CASSESGGGIGEQFF
>NA|TRBV6-1|TRBJ2-4|10|NA
TGTGCCAGCAGTGAAACCCACCAGTACTTC
CASSETHQYF
>NA|TRBV9|TRBJ2-1|15|TRBD1
TGTGCCAGCAGCGTAGGGGACAGCGTTTACAATGAGCAGTTCTTC
CASSVGDSVYNEQFF
>NA|TRBV18|TRBJ2-3|15|TRBD2
TGTGCCAGCTCACCAGTACTAGCGGGAGGAGATACGCAGTATTTT
CASSPVLAGGDTQYF
>NA|TRBV5-4|TRBJ1-2|15|TRBD1
TGTGCCAGCAGCTTGGGTCAGGGGGGTTCCTATGGCTACACCTTC
CASSLGQGGSYGYTF
>NA|TRBV19|TRBJ2-7|15|NA
TGTGCCAGTAGTATGCGCCCCACAGGTTTGAACGAGCAGTACTTC
CASSMRPTGLNEQYF